This passage covers 11 T cell receptor beta chains from one sample sequenced in a study of cytomegalovirus exposure and HLA in healthy donors listed by TCRdb under 2017. Libraries were made using the immunoSEQ multiplex PCR assay. A mixture of 60 forward primers for TCR Vbeta segments and 13 reverse primers for TCR Jbeta segments was used in the multiplex PCR. The clones in this table, taken by TCRdb from immuneACCESS, are in-frame only. Not every clone is retained; where verified, under half of the shortfall comes from an unresolved V gene, and the cause of the rest is unknown. This specimen's table enumerates some 84,000 clones. The ten largest clones capture 0.58% of the sample. Input material: PBMCs. These receptors were collected from a man in his fifties in good health and CMV-seronegative.

The chain has TRBV28 and TRBJ1-1, with D perhaps TRBD1 (5 bases). V was shortened by 6 bases and J by 3 bases, with 14 bases between the two germline ends. CDR3 size: 14 residues. Germline CDR1 and CDR2: MDHEN and SYDVKM. CDR3 sequence: CASRPEGSYTEAFF. The CDR3 coding sequence is TGTGCCAGCAGGCCGGAGGGGAGCTACACTGAAGCTTTCTTT. Full variable domain (rest looked up from reference TRBV28 and TRBJ1-1): DVKVTQSSRYLVKRTGEKVFLECVQDMDHENMFWYRQDPGLGLRLIYFSYDVKMKEKGDIPEGYSVSREKKERFSLILESASTNQTSMYLCASRPEGSYTEAFFGQGTRLTVV.

The genes are TRBV28 and TRBJ2-1, with a possible D match to TRBD1 (6 bases). The germline V gene has CDR1 MDHEN and CDR2 SYDVKM. Deletions cut 6 bases from V and 6 bases from J, with 18 bases between. This CDR3 region has 15 residues. CDR3 protein: CASRRRTDVGNEQFF. CDR3 in DNA: TGTGCCAGCAGGAGAAGGACAGATGTAGGCAATGAGCAGTTCTTC.

The chain links TRBV6-1 to TRBJ2-7; no definite D call. The germline V gene encodes CDR1 MNHNS and CDR2 SASEGT. CDR3 length: 15 residues. V gave up 3 bases and J gave up 2 bases, with 14 bases separating them. CDR3 sequence: CASSEFSRRAYEQYF. The CDR3 DNA reads as TGTGCCAGCAGTGAGTTCTCGCGGAGAGCCTACGAGCAGTACTTC.

The V call is TRBV19, the J call TRBJ2-3; TRBD2 aligns across 10 bases. The germline V gene encodes CDR1 LNHDA and CDR2 SQIVND (reference sequence). V lost 4 bases and J lost 7; bases outside the gene matches: 14. The CDR3 covers 17 residues. CDR3 in DNA: TGTGCCAGTAGTACCCATCGGGGAGCGGGGGGGAGTAATACGCAGTATTTT. Amino acids: CASSTHRGAGGSNTQYF.

CDR3 nucleotides: TGCGCCAGCCACCAACAGGGGCGAGGGACTGAAGCTTTCTTT. Its protein product is CASHQQGRGTEAFF. The chain recombines TRBV5-1 with TRBJ1-1; 7 bases fit TRBD1. The CDR3 has 14 residues. Germline V CDR1 and CDR2: SGHRS, YFSETQ. Germline trimming cut 7 bases from V and 5 bases from J; bases unmatched to any gene: 11.

The J gene is TRBJ1-1, the V gene TRBV6-1; a possible D gene is TRBD1 (6 bases). Trimming took 11 bases from V and 6 from J, leaving 19 bases between them. Germline V gene data show CDR1 as MNHNS and CDR2 as SASEGT. The CDR3 sequence is 13 residues long. The chain's CDR3 is CAGGRSQAPEAFF. CDR3 bases: TGTGCCGGGGGCAGATCTCAAGCCCCTGAAGCTTTCTTT.

J is TRBJ2-3 and V is TRBV9; 13 nucleotides align to TRBD2. This CDR3 region has 15 residues. V lost 3 bases to trimming and J lost 4 bases; unmatched junction nucleotides: 2. CDR1 is SGDLS and CDR2 is YYNGEE in the germline V gene. The CDR3 loop is CASSGTSGSADTQYF. The DNA for the CDR3 is TGTGCCAGCAGCGGGACTAGCGGGAGTGCAGATACGCAGTATTTT.

Concerning this clone itself: Other DNA sequences from this sample encode an identical CDR3 as well. Here the CDR3 DNA reads TGTGCCAGCAGCCAAGATAGGATAGGGGACTATGGCTACACCTTC. It specifies CASSQDRIGDYGYTF. This rearrangement joins TRBV4-2 to TRBJ1-2, with D possibly TRBD1 on 5 matching bases. Germline CDR1 reads LGHNA; CDR2 reads YNFKEQ. This CDR3 is 15 amino acids long. V was cut by 0 bases and J by 3 bases, with 11 bases left in between.

The rearrangement joins TRBV7-9 to TRBJ1-5, with D possibly matching TRBD1 (6 bases). Trimming shortened V by 5 bases and J by 4 bases, and 12 bases separated the two germline ends. The germline V gene encodes CDR1 SEHNR and CDR2 FQNEAQ (reference sequence). This CDR3 has 14 residues. The CDR3 reads CASSIGQINQPQHF. CDR3 in DNA: TGTGCCAGCAGCATTGGACAGATAAATCAGCCCCAGCATTTT.

The gene calls are TRBV19 and TRBJ1-1; 10 bases fit TRBD1. The CDR3 has 14 residues. Germline CDR1 LNHDA, CDR2 SQIVND (reference sequence). V lost 5 bases, J lost 5 bases, and 5 bases stayed unmatched. The CDR3 is CASSRQGANTEAFF. The CDR3 DNA reads TGTGCCAGTAGTCGACAGGGGGCGAATACTGAAGCTTTCTTT.

V usage is TRBV7-9 and J usage is TRBJ1-2, with 9 nucleotides matching TRBD1. V trimming: 3 bases; J trimming: 1 base; junction bases outside the gene matches: 6. Germline assignment: CDR1 SEHNR and CDR2 FQNEAQ (reference sequence). The CDR3 contains 16 residues. The CDR3 nucleotides read TGTGCCAGCAGCTTTGGGACAGGGATTTTTAACTATGGCTACACCTTC. This encodes CASSFGTGIFNYGYTF.